What follows are 17 T cell receptor beta chains derived from one specimen sequenced in a study of identifying expanded T cells in peripheral blood (dated by TCRdb to the late 2010s). Receptor amplification or capture employed the immunoSEQ multiplex PCR assay. TCRdb obtained this table from immuneACCESS and retained in-frame rearrangements with V and J assigned. These tables miss some clones; where compared with another copy, unresolved V genes account for less than half of the shortfall, and the remainder is unexplained. The sample has more than 55,000 clones on record, 80% to 90% of them singletons. Around 4.6% of the sample lies in the top ten. The specimen sequenced was blood. The receptors originated from a person aged 18 to 70 in good health.

The V and J genes are TRBV6-6 and TRBJ2-7; 10 bases line up with TRBD1. Germline V CDR1 and CDR2: MNHNY, SVGAGI (reference sequence). The CDR3 runs 15 residues. The V segment lost 0 bases and the J segment 5 bases; nucleotides outside the gene matches: 4. The CDR3 region has the DNA TGTGCCAGCAGTTACTCGGAGGGACAGGGGAACGAGCAGTACTTC. Its translation is CASSYSEGQGNEQYF.

The rearrangement uses TRBV5-4 and TRBJ2-3; D possibly corresponds to TRBD1 (6 bases). The CDR3 spans 14 residues. Germline CDR1 SGHNT, CDR2 YYREEE (reference sequence). Trimming took 9 bases from V and 4 from J, leaving 18 bases between them. The CDR3 reads CATQGLFSADTQYF. The DNA of the CDR3 is TGTGCCACCCAGGGGCTCTTTAGCGCAGATACGCAGTATTTT.

The chain is built from TRBV7-2 and TRBJ2-2, with D unclear. The V gene lost 5 bases and the J gene lost 4 bases, with 8 bases spanning the gap. This CDR3 comprises 13 residues. Germline loops: CDR1 SGHTA, CDR2 FQGNSA. CDR3: CASSPKPTGELFF. The CDR3 DNA follows: TGTGCCAGCAGCCCCAAACCCACCGGGGAGCTGTTTTTT.

The V and J genes are TRBV5-4 and TRBJ2-6; the D is unclear. V was pared by 2 bases and J by 1 base, with 16 bases between. The CDR3 covers 18 residues. In germline, CDR1 is SGHNT, CDR2 YYREEE (reference sequence). CDR3 bases: TGTGCCAGCAGCTTAGGTGGGATTCCCCTATCTGGGGCCAACGTCCTGACTTTC. This sequence encodes CASSLGGIPLSGANVLTF.

This chain links TRBV5-1 with TRBJ2-5, with D possibly TRBD2 on 6 matching bases. This CDR3 comprises 16 residues. Trimming left V 2 bases short and J 2 bases short, with 16 bases between. In germline, CDR1 is SGHRS, CDR2 YFSETQ. The DNA for the CDR3 is TGCGCCAGCAGCTTATTGGGGGACTCCTCACAAGAGACCCAGTACTTC. Encoded protein: CASSLLGDSSQETQYF.

CDR3 nucleotide sequence: TGTGCCAGCAGTGTCGGCTATGAGCAGTACTTC. As protein: CASSVGYEQYF. The chain is built from TRBV27 and TRBJ2-7; D not certain. Germline V gene data show CDR1 as MNHEY and CDR2 as SMNVEV (reference sequence). The germline V and J ends were trimmed by 5 bases and 7 bases, with 9 bases remaining between them. The CDR3 loop spans 11 amino acids.

J is TRBJ2-1 and V is TRBV19; 9 bases map to TRBD2. There are 15 residues in the CDR3. V was pared by 6 bases and J by 9 bases, with 12 bases of the junction left unmatched. Germline V gene lookup returns CDR1 LNHDA and CDR2 SQIVND (reference sequence). The CDR3 here is CASRAVSGSPGEQFF. The CDR3 DNA sequence: TGTGCCAGTAGAGCAGTTAGCGGGAGCCCAGGTGAGCAGTTCTTC.

The sample holds one count of this clone. The chain uses TRBV18 and TRBJ1-1; weak D call: TRBD1 (6 bases). V was shortened by 1 base and J by 3 bases, with 18 bases between the two germline ends. The CDR3 spans 17 residues. The germline V gene encodes CDR1 KGHSH and CDR2 LQKENI. The CDR3 region is CASSPLGHLKVDTEAFF. The CDR3 DNA reads as TGTGCCAGCTCACCACTGGGACACCTGAAGGTGGACACTGAAGCTTTCTTT.

The V and J genes are TRBV7-9 and TRBJ1-4; perhaps TRBD1 as D (5 bases). The CDR3 length is 16 residues. Trimming removed 4 bases from V and 3 bases from J, with 15 bases in between. Per the germline V gene, CDR1 is SEHNR and CDR2 is FQNEAQ (reference sequence). The CDR3 nucleotides read TGTGCCAGCAGCTCTACCCCGGGGGGGGCTAATGAAAAACTGTTTTTT. Its protein is CASSSTPGGANEKLFF.

This chain joins TRBV6-5 and TRBJ2-7; D remains unclear. The V end was cut by 4 bases, the J end by 2 bases, with 3 bases between. The germline gives CDR1 MNHEY, CDR2 SVGAGI. The CDR3 covers 11 residues. CDR3 DNA: TGTGCCAGCAGTTCCACCTACGAGCAGTACTTC. Protein: CASSSTYEQYF.

This clone was seen more than once but under ten times. V usage is TRBV10-2 and J usage is TRBJ2-2; 8 bases are a match to TRBD2. V dropped 3 bases and J dropped 5; count of bases not matched to a gene: 5. The CDR3 is 15 amino acids. From germline, CDR1 is WSHSY and CDR2 SAAADI. CDR3 bases: TGCGCCAGCAGTGACCCAGCGGGAGTTACCGGGGAGCTGTTTTTT. Its protein product is CASSDPAGVTGELFF.

The chain has TRBV2 and TRBJ2-1; D perhaps matches TRBD2 (6 bases). V was trimmed by 0 bases and J by 6 bases, leaving 12 bases between them. The CDR3 totals 15 residues. In germline, CDR1 is SNHLY, CDR2 FYNNEI. As DNA, the CDR3 is TGTGCCAGCAGTGAAGCGTTTTACGGGGGCAATGAGCAGTTCTTC. Translation gives CASSEAFYGGNEQFF.

The chain recombines TRBV5-1 with TRBJ2-7; TRBD2 matches 7 bases. V shed 5 bases and J 2 bases; nucleotides not matched to a gene: 7. The CDR3 loop spans 14 amino acids. Germline CDR1 reads SGHRS; CDR2 reads YFSETQ. For the CDR3, the DNA is TGCGCCAGCAGTATGGGAGGGACCCCCTACGAGCAGTACTTC. Amino acids: CASSMGGTPYEQYF.

Comments on this clone: Other nucleotide sequences from this sample produce the same CDR3. The chain has TRBV2 and TRBJ2-7; D gene ambiguous. Between the trimmed V and J ends, which lost 6 bases and 2 bases, there was a span of 5 bases. This CDR3 has 11 amino acids. CDR1 and CDR2 (germline): SNHLY, FYNNEI. Here the CDR3 DNA reads TGTGCCAGCAGCCCCGCCTACGAGCAGTACTTC. It translates to CASSPAYEQYF. The whole variable domain, remainder taken from reference TRBV2 and TRBJ2-7, is EPEVTQTPSHQVTQMGQEVILRCVPISNHLYFYWYRQILGQKVEFLVSFYNNEISEKSEIFDDQFSVERPDGSNFTLKIRSTKLEDSAMYFCASSPAYEQYFGPGTRLTVT.

This sequence joins TRBV4-1 and TRBJ2-5; D may be TRBD1 or TRBD2 (5 bases each). The CDR3 covers 14 residues. Trimming shortened V by 0 bases and J by 4 bases, and 9 bases separated the two germline ends. CDR1 is MGHRA, CDR2 YSYEKL, per germline. The CDR3 bases are TGCGCCAGCAGCCAAGATCTGAGGGGAGAGACCCAGTACTTC. Amino acids: CASSQDLRGETQYF.

The rearrangement links TRBV27 to TRBJ2-7; TRBD2 aligns across 9 bases. Germline assignment: CDR1 MNHEY and CDR2 SMNVEV (reference sequence). J was trimmed by 6 bases and V by 2 bases; bases with no gene match: 8. This CDR3 contains 15 residues. The CDR3 DNA reads as TGTGCCAGCAGTTTAGAGGCACTAGCGGGCGGCGAGCAGTACTTC. It is translated as CASSLEALAGGEQYF.

This clone was seen once. The V gene is TRBV6-5, the J gene TRBJ1-3; D not resolved. The CDR3 has 14 amino acids. The germline CDR1 and CDR2 sequences are MNHEY and SVGAGI. Trimming took off 2 bases at V and 2 bases at J, with 7 bases between the two ends. CDR3 nucleotides: TGTGCCAGCAGTTACGGCGGAACTGGAAACACCATATATTTT. It encodes CASSYGGTGNTIYF.